The next 32 T cell receptor beta chains were all read from a single sample in a study of blood T cell repertoires in COVID-19. The method was immunoSEQ multiplex PCR; TCRdb's version includes in-frame clones alone and lacks a portion of them. The sample includes 150,000 to 200,000 clones, approximately 78% seen only once; the top ten take around 9.9%. The sample consisted of peripheral blood. The receptors here all came from a human donor in a cohort sampled during active COVID-19.

The rearrangement links TRBV2 to TRBJ2-1; 13 bases are shared with TRBD2. Germline V gene data show CDR1 as SNHLY and CDR2 as FYNNEI. The CDR3 covers 16 residues. The trim removed 6 bases at V and 0 bases at J, leaving 2 bases unmatched. CDR3 bases: TGTGCCAGCAGGGGACTAGCGGGAAGCTCCTACAATGAGCAGTTCTTC. Its translation: CASRGLAGSSYNEQFF.

The J gene is TRBJ2-2, the V gene TRBV9; tentatively, D is TRBD1 (6 bases). The CDR3 is made up of 14 amino acids. Trimming pared 1 base from V and 5 bases from J, leaving 9 bases between. CDR1 and CDR2 (germline): SGDLS, YYNGEE. The DNA for the CDR3 is TGTGCCAGCAGCGTACAAGGGGGTACCGGGGAGCTGTTTTTT. As protein: CASSVQGGTGELFF. The full variable domain, in which reference TRBV9 and TRBJ2-2 provide the parts outside the CDR3, is DSGVTQTPKHLITATGQRVTLRCSPRSGDLSVYWYQQSLDQGLQFLIQYYNGEERAKGNILERFSAQQFPDLHSELNLSSLELGDSALYFCASSVQGGTGELFFGEGSRLTVL.

V is TRBV4-1 and J is TRBJ1-2, with 7 bases matching TRBD1. This CDR3 is 15 amino acids long. CDR1 and CDR2 (germline): MGHRA, YSYEKL. Unmatched junction bases numbered 7, after V lost 1 base and J lost 5 bases. The CDR3 is CASSQGDRETYGYTF. CDR3 nucleotide sequence: TGCGCCAGCAGCCAAGGAGACAGGGAAACGTATGGCTACACCTTC.

The gene calls are TRBV6-1 and TRBJ1-6, with no clear D. The length of the CDR3 is 13 residues. The germline gives CDR1 MNHNS, CDR2 SASEGT. V was shortened by 1 base and J by 11 bases, with 9 bases between the two germline ends. The CDR3 region has the DNA TGTGCCAGCAGTGAAGGGGCAACAGCACCCCTCCACTTT. It encodes CASSEGATAPLHF.

The chain recombines TRBV6-1 with TRBJ2-5; possible D gene TRBD1, 6 bases. CDR3 length: 13 residues. V was shortened by 3 bases and J by 7 bases, with 12 bases between the two germline ends. Germline CDR1 and CDR2: MNHNS and SASEGT. The CDR3: CASSDGFRGTQYF. Here the CDR3 DNA reads TGTGCCAGCAGTGACGGATTCAGGGGGACCCAGTACTTC.

The chain combines TRBV5-4 with TRBJ1-5, with a tentative D call TRBD1 (5 bases). V gave up 4 bases and J gave up 6 bases, with 20 bases separating them. Germline V gene data show CDR1 as SGHNT and CDR2 as YYREEE (reference sequence). The CDR3 extends over 16 amino acids. CDR3 amino acids: CASSPNPGGVRQPQHF. In nucleotides, the CDR3 is TGTGCCAGCAGCCCCAATCCAGGAGGGGTGCGTCAGCCCCAGCATTTT.

This clone was picked up a small number of times. The gene calls are TRBV6-5 and TRBJ2-2; TRBD2 might be the D (6 bases). Trimming cost V 7 bases and J 4 bases, with 13 bases left between them. In germline, CDR1 is MNHEY, CDR2 SVGAGI. The CDR3 is 14 amino acids. CDR3 DNA: TGTGCCAGCACCATAGGCGGGACCACCGGGGAGCTGTTTTTT. Its protein is CASTIGGTTGELFF.

This clone was detected many times. CDR3 in amino acids: CASSQRPPYEQYF. The CDR3, as DNA: TGTGCCAGTAGTCAGCGGCCCCCCTACGAGCAGTACTTC. The chain links TRBV19 to TRBJ2-7; D might be TRBD2 (5 bases). Germline values: CDR1 LNHDA, CDR2 SQIVND (reference sequence). Trimming removed 5 bases from V and 2 bases from J, with 10 bases in between. There are 13 residues in the CDR3.

V and J are TRBV7-2 and TRBJ1-2; perhaps TRBD1 as D (6 bases). This CDR3 spans 14 amino acids. V shed 5 bases and J shed 3 bases, with 13 bases lying between them. Germline values: CDR1 SGHTA, CDR2 FQGNSA. Here the CDR3 DNA reads TGTGCCAGCAGCCCAAAGGGGGGGGACTATGGCTACACCTTC. As protein: CASSPKGGDYGYTF.

This clone was observed a few times. The chain joins TRBV2 to TRBJ2-6, with D possibly being TRBD1 (6 bases). CDR1 is SNHLY, CDR2 FYNNEI, per germline. V dropped 6 bases and J dropped 0 bases, with 9 bases sitting between them. CDR3 length: 15 amino acids. The CDR3, as DNA: TGTGCCAGCAGAGGGGACATCTCTGGGGCCAACGTCCTGACTTTC. It translates to CASRGDISGANVLTF.

Only a few counts were recorded for this clone. The rearrangement joins TRBV14 to TRBJ2-7; TRBD2 matches 8 bases. Germline V lookup: CDR1 SGHDN, CDR2 FVKESK. J lost 5 bases, V lost 5 bases, and 8 bases had no gene match. The CDR3 extends over 14 amino acids. The CDR3 loop reads CASSSRGGGNEQYF. DNA of the CDR3: TGTGCCAGCAGCTCCCGGGGGGGCGGCAACGAGCAGTACTTC. Combining the CDR3 with reference TRBV14 and TRBJ2-7 gives the whole variable domain EAGVTQFPSHSVIEKGQTVTLRCDPISGHDNLYWYRRVMGKEIKFLLHFVKESKQDESGMPNNRFLAERTGGTYSTLKVQPAELEDSGVYFCASSSRGGGNEQYFGPGTRLTVT.

The rearrangement joins TRBV19 to TRBJ2-7, with 9 bases fitting TRBD1. The ends lost 5 bases at V and 1 base at J; junction bases unmatched: 3. CDR1 is LNHDA, CDR2 SQIVND, per germline (reference sequence). This CDR3 is built from 14 residues. As DNA, the CDR3 is TGTGCCAGTAGTTTCGGGACAGGGTCCTACGAGCAGTACTTC. It specifies CASSFGTGSYEQYF. The entire variable domain, with the rest obtained from reference TRBV19 and TRBJ2-7, is as follows: DGGITQSPKYLFRKEGQNVTLSCEQNLNHDAMYWYRQDPGQGLRLIYYSQIVNDFQKGDIAEGYSVSREKKESFPLTVTSAQKNPTAFYLCASSFGTGSYEQYFGPGTRLTVT.

This clone came up a few times. V and J are TRBV11-2 and TRBJ2-3, with 7 bases lining up with TRBD2. This CDR3 region has 17 residues. J was trimmed by 4 bases and V by 5 bases; bases with no gene match: 15. The germline CDR1 and CDR2 sequences are SGHAT and FQNNGV. CDR3 residues: CASSTNLAGGPADTQYF. The DNA of the CDR3 is TGTGCCAGCAGCACTAATTTAGCGGGTGGCCCCGCAGATACGCAGTATTTT. Combining the CDR3 with reference TRBV11-2 and TRBJ2-3 gives the whole variable domain EAGVAQSPRYKIIEKRQSVAFWCNPISGHATLYWYQQILGQGPKLLIQFQNNGVVDDSQLPKDRFSAERLKGVDSTLKIQPAKLEDSAVYLCASSTNLAGGPADTQYFGPGTRLTVL.

The CDR3 region is CATLRDTYNEQFF. Written as DNA, the CDR3 is TGCGCCACCCTGCGGGATACCTACAATGAGCAGTTCTTC. The chain carries TRBV10-2 and TRBJ2-1; a possible D gene is TRBD2 (6 bases). V lost 10 bases, J lost 2 bases, and 12 bases lay in between. Germline V CDR1 and CDR2: WSHSY, SAAADI. The CDR3 has 13 residues.

In this sample, this clone turned up once. The gene calls are TRBV7-8 and TRBJ2-7, with D possibly matching TRBD1 (6 bases). Trimming removed 4 bases at V and 6 bases at J, with 22 bases between. The V gene's germline CDR1 is SGHVS and CDR2 FQNEAQ. This CDR3 has 16 amino acids. This CDR3 is CASSSAPQGSTGEQYF. DNA for the CDR3: TGTGCCAGCAGCTCAGCCCCACAGGGTTCGACGGGCGAGCAGTACTTC.

In this sample, this clone turned up a few times. V usage is TRBV3-1 (or the pseudogene TRBV3-2) and J usage is TRBJ1-1; no clear D. The CDR3 has 13 residues. V lost 0 bases to trimming and J lost 7 bases, with 9 bases between them. Germline V CDR1 and CDR2: LGHDT, YNNKEL (reference sequence). CDR3 residues: CASSQDPQIEAFF. The CDR3 coding sequence is TGTGCCAGCAGCCAAGATCCACAGATTGAAGCTTTCTTT.

V usage is TRBV18 and J usage is TRBJ2-7; perhaps TRBD1 as D (5 bases). In germline, CDR1 is KGHSH, CDR2 LQKENI. The V gene lost 3 bases and the J gene lost 2 bases, with 11 bases spanning the gap. The CDR3 contains 14 residues. CDR3 region: CASSPRRQTYEQYF. In nucleotides, the CDR3 is TGTGCCAGCTCACCCCGGCGACAGACCTACGAGCAGTACTTC.

This chain connects TRBV2 to TRBJ2-4, with D maybe TRBD2 (5 bases). The V gene lost 0 bases and the J gene lost 7 bases, with 16 bases spanning the gap. The CDR3 sequence is 16 residues long. Germline V gene lookup returns CDR1 SNHLY and CDR2 FYNNEI. The CDR3 here is CASSEALRSGKNIQYF. For the CDR3, the DNA is TGTGCCAGCAGTGAAGCGTTGAGGTCCGGGAAGAACATTCAGTACTTC.

This chain uses TRBV7-6 with TRBJ1-4, with D perhaps TRBD1 (6 bases). The CDR3 consists of 18 residues. Germline loops: CDR1 SGHVS, CDR2 FNYEAQ. With 1 base removed from V and 0 bases from J, the gap between germline ends came to 15 bases. CDR3 sequence reads: CASSLGPGQGTTNEKLFF. In DNA form, the CDR3 reads TGTGCCAGCAGCTTAGGCCCGGGACAAGGAACAACTAATGAAAAACTGTTTTTT.

The genes are TRBV6-6 and TRBJ1-4, with 9 bases that match TRBD1. The CDR3 is 18 residues long. The germline gives CDR1 MNHNY, CDR2 SVGAGI (reference sequence). The V segment lost 5 bases and the J segment 2 bases; nucleotides outside the gene matches: 12. CDR3 loop: CASSRGWGTGFTNEKLFF. The CDR3 DNA sequence: TGTGCCAGCAGTCGAGGGTGGGGGACAGGGTTTACTAATGAAAAACTGTTTTTT.

The chain joins TRBV5-4 to TRBJ2-1; TRBD1 matches at 10 bases. Looked up from germline, CDR1 is SGHNT and CDR2 is YYREEE (reference sequence). The CDR3 totals 12 residues. Losses at the gene ends were 3 bases for V and 14 bases for J; bases not matched to a gene: 5. For the CDR3, the DNA is TGTGCCAGCAGCTCCGCCGGGACAGGGGAGTTCTTC. Translating gives CASSSAGTGEFF.

This chain links TRBV10-3 with TRBJ1-3; tentatively, D is TRBD1 (5 bases). This CDR3 has 15 residues. The V gene lost 6 bases and the J gene lost 0 bases, with 12 bases spanning the gap. Germline lookup yields CDR1 ENHRY and CDR2 SYGVKD. CDR3 protein: CAISQGHNSGNTIYF. In DNA form, the CDR3 reads TGTGCCATCAGCCAAGGACACAACTCTGGAAACACCATATATTTT.

The chain joins TRBV14 to TRBJ2-3, with D possibly TRBD2 on 6 matching bases. V shed 4 bases and J shed 0 bases, with 14 bases lying between them. The length of the CDR3 is 16 residues. The germline V gene has CDR1 SGHDN and CDR2 FVKESK. DNA of the CDR3: TGTGCCAGCAGCCTCTTGAGGAGGGCTAGCACAGATACGCAGTATTTT. Amino acids: CASSLLRRASTDTQYF.

V usage is TRBV6-2 or TRBV6-3 and J usage is TRBJ2-7; 8 bases map to TRBD2. CDR1 and CDR2 (germline): MNHEY, SVGEGT. The CDR3 is 14 amino acids. V dropped 4 bases and J dropped 3; count of bases not matched to a gene: 5. CDR3 nucleotide sequence: TGTGCCAGCAGTTTTTCTAGCGGGCGCTACGAGCAGTACTTC. This gives the protein CASSFSSGRYEQYF.

V usage is TRBV24-1 and J usage is TRBJ2-3; TRBD2 aligns across 8 bases. The length of the CDR3 is 16 residues. Germline V gives CDR1 KGHDR, CDR2 SFDVKD. The V segment lost 0 bases and the J segment 4 bases; nucleotides outside the gene matches: 5. The CDR3 is CATSDLGRGESDTQYF. CDR3 DNA sequence: TGTGCCACCAGTGATTTGGGGCGGGGGGAGTCAGATACGCAGTATTTT.

CDR3 bases: TGTGCCAGCAGCCCCCTGGCGGGAAAACTGTTTTTT. Translated: CASSPLAGKLFF. The chain combines TRBV27 with TRBJ1-4, with D unresolved. The CDR3 totals 12 residues. The germline gives CDR1 MNHEY, CDR2 SMNVEV (reference sequence). Deletions cut 6 bases from V and 10 bases from J, with 12 bases between.

There are a few counts of this clone. This sequence joins TRBV15 and TRBJ1-6; tentatively, D is TRBD1 (5 bases). The CDR3 runs 15 residues. Per germline, CDR1 LNHNV and CDR2 YYDKDF (reference sequence). V shed 1 base and J shed 7 bases, with 11 bases lying between them. The CDR3 sequence: CATSRVGAGNSPLHF. The DNA of the CDR3 is TGTGCCACCAGCAGAGTAGGGGCCGGGAATTCACCCCTCCACTTT.

The V gene is TRBV6-1, the J gene TRBJ1-5; 10 bases are shared with TRBD1. The CDR3 totals 17 residues. CDR1 is MNHNS and CDR2 is SASEGT in the germline V gene. Trimming removed 0 bases from V and 2 bases from J; junction bases left unmatched: 4. CDR3 sequence reads: CASSEASGQGRNQPQHF. The CDR3 DNA follows: TGTGCCAGCAGTGAAGCCTCGGGACAGGGGCGCAATCAGCCCCAGCATTTT.

The chain couples TRBV25-1 to TRBJ1-2; TRBD1 aligns across 8 bases. The CDR3 extends over 15 amino acids. Trimming removed 4 bases from V and 7 bases from J; junction bases left unmatched: 11. Germline values: CDR1 MGHDK, CDR2 SYGVNS. This CDR3 is CASSVPGGLPGGYTF. The CDR3 DNA follows: TGTGCCAGCAGTGTGCCAGGGGGCTTACCCGGTGGCTACACCTTC.

The chain combines TRBV7-2 with TRBJ2-2; the match to TRBD2 covers 7 bases. V was pared by 1 base and J by 9 bases, with 8 bases of the junction left unmatched. The CDR3 consists of 15 residues. Germline lookup yields CDR1 SGHTA and CDR2 FQGNSA. DNA of the CDR3: TGTGCCAGCAGCTTAGGAGCCAGCGGGGCGAGGGAGCTGTTTTTT. This encodes CASSLGASGARELFF. The variable domain in full, completed from reference TRBV7-2 and TRBJ2-2, reads GAGVSQSPSNKVTEKGKDVELRCDPISGHTALYWYRQSLGQGLEFLIYFQGNSAPDKSGLPSDRFSAERTGGSVSTLTIQRTQQEDSAVYLCASSLGASGARELFFGEGSRLTVL.

This chain links TRBV4-3 with TRBJ2-3; weak D call: TRBD1 (5 bases). Trimming removed 1 base at V and 0 bases at J, with 17 bases between. The CDR3 is 18 residues long. From germline, CDR1 is LGHNA and CDR2 YSLEER. The CDR3 sequence is CASSQARPTATSTDTQYF. CDR3 nucleotides: TGCGCCAGCAGCCAAGCCCGGCCGACAGCCACTAGCACAGATACGCAGTATTTT.

This chain connects TRBV7-9 to TRBJ2-5; D perhaps matches TRBD1 (5 bases). Germline V gives CDR1 SEHNR, CDR2 FQNEAQ (reference sequence). Between the trimmed V and J ends, which lost 5 bases and 7 bases, there was a span of 14 bases. The CDR3 contains 13 residues. CDR3 sequence: CASSPGPGGTQYF. The CDR3 DNA reads TGTGCCAGCAGCCCAGGGCCCGGCGGGACCCAGTACTTC.